Below are 2 T cell receptor beta chains sequenced from a single sample in a study of PD-1 blockade in classical Hodgkin lymphoma. Every patient was affected by relapse after autologous stem cell transplantation, while exposure to brentuximab vedotin was not uniform. TCRdb keeps only in-frame clones here, not all; method: immunoSEQ multiplex PCR. Of about 110,000 clones in the sample, around 89% were seen once. Sequenced material: peripheral blood mononuclear cells (PBMCs), taken before the second cycle of nivolumab. Receptor source: a human donor with classical Hodgkin lymphoma.

The chain is built from TRBV27 and TRBJ2-7; TRBD2 aligns across 10 bases. This CDR3 is 18 amino acids long. V lost 0 bases to trimming and J lost 2 bases; unmatched junction nucleotides: 10. Germline lookup yields CDR1 MNHEY and CDR2 SMNVEV (reference sequence). CDR3: CASSLSGLAGEGPYEQYF. The CDR3, as DNA: TGTGCCAGCAGTTTATCGGGGCTAGCGGGAGAGGGGCCCTACGAGCAGTACTTC.

A word on this clone: Germline and junction disagree at one end, which may indicate a read error. The CDR3 sequence is CASTQNYEHYF. For the CDR3, the DNA is TGTGCCAGCACTCAAAACTACGAGCATTACTTC. This sequence joins TRBV28 and TRBJ2-7; D not certain. The CDR3 has 11 amino acids. The V gene's germline CDR1 is MDHEN and CDR2 SYDVKM.